Listed below are T cell receptor beta chains from one sample, sequenced in a study of cytomegalovirus exposure and HLA in healthy donors. Measured with immunoSEQ multiplex PCR; TCRdb has only the in-frame clones, and not every one. The sample shows about 130,000 clones, about 79% of them seen only once. Sequences were obtained from PBMCs. These receptors all stem from a woman aged 45-60 years in good health and CMV-seronegative. CDR3s include the opening cysteine and the closing phenylalanine or tryptophan. Fields, in order: J gene, D gene, V gene, clone size, CDR3 protein, CDR3 DNA. The D gene is left open where the match is weak. Clone size, where shown, is once, few, many, or a class for clones that have expanded.

TRBJ2-2 TRBD2 TRBV6-6 NA CASSYGTSGIGELFF TGTGCCAGCAGTTACGGGACTAGCGGGATCGGGGAGCTGTTTTTT
TRBJ1-2 TRBD1 TRBV5-1 NA CASSLADRVSGYTF TGCGCCAGCAGCTTGGCGGACAGGGTCTCTGGCTACACCTTC
TRBJ2-3 NA TRBV27 NA CASNEGLTDTQYF TGTGCCAGCAATGAGGGACTCACAGATACGCAGTATTTT
TRBJ1-1 NA TRBV7-8 NA CASSPREGSMNTEAFF TGTGCCAGCAGCCCGAGAGAGGGTAGCATGAACACTGAAGCTTTCTTT
TRBJ2-7 TRBD2 TRBV7-9 once CSSSLLAGAHEQYF TGTTCCAGCAGCTTGCTAGCGGGGGCCCACGAGCAGTACTTC
TRBJ2-7 TRBD2 TRBV9 once CASSVFSGASSYEQYF TGTGCCAGCAGCGTATTTAGCGGGGCCAGCTCCTACGAGCAGTACTTC
TRBJ1-1 NA TRBV18 NA CASSPLGETEAFF TGTGCCAGCTCACCACTAGGGGAAACTGAAGCTTTCTTT
TRBJ2-7 NA TRBV4-2 NA CASSQEPGSSYEQYF TGTGCCAGCAGCCAAGAACCGGGAAGCTCCTACGAGCAGTACTTC
TRBJ1-6 TRBD1 TRBV7-2 NA CASSSRQGDNSPLHF TGTGCCAGCAGCTCCCGCCAGGGGGATAATTCACCCCTCCACTTT
TRBJ2-5 TRBD2 TRBV10-3 NA CAISGTSDWGETQYF TGTGCCATCAGTGGTACTAGCGACTGGGGGGAGACCCAGTACTTC
TRBJ2-1 TRBD2 TRBV11-3 once CASSLEGTSGRYRQFF TGTGCCAGCAGCTTAGAAGGGACTAGCGGGAGGTACCGGCAGTTCTTC
TRBJ2-5 TRBD2 TRBV18 once CASSPGLAGGPETQYF TGTGCCAGCTCACCGGGACTAGCGGGAGGGCCGGAGACCCAGTACTTC
TRBJ2-7 NA TRBV28 NA CASSPPLALTLYEQYF TGTGCCAGCAGTCCACCGCTAGCCCTCACCCTCTACGAGCAGTACTTC
TRBJ2-3 TRBD1 TRBV5-4 NA CASSGQGAWADTQYF TGTGCCAGCAGCGGACAGGGGGCTTGGGCAGATACGCAGTATTTT
TRBJ2-7 TRBD2 TRBV4-2 NA CASSQASGLAGLYEQYF TGTGCCAGCAGCCAAGCTTCCGGACTAGCGGGCTTGTACGAGCAGTACTTC
TRBJ1-1 TRBD1 TRBV28 NA CASSIRRDRLYEAFF TGTGCCAGCAGTATCCGCCGGGACAGACTATATGAAGCTTTCTTT
TRBJ2-3 NA TRBV4-3 NA CASSQDQSTDTQYF TGCGCCAGCAGCCAAGACCAGAGCACAGATACGCAGTATTTT
TRBJ2-1 TRBD2 TRBV7-9 once CASSLLAALVDEQFF TGTGCCAGCAGCCTTCTAGCGGCCTTAGTGGATGAGCAGTTCTTC
TRBJ2-7 TRBD1 TRBV5-8 NA CASSLAGQGIYEQYF TGTGCCAGCAGCTTAGCCGGACAGGGGATTTACGAGCAGTACTTC
TRBJ1-2 TRBD1 TRBV28 NA CASSWGQGRYTF TGTGCCAGCAGTTGGGGACAGGGACGGTACACCTTC
TRBJ2-4 TRBD2 TRBV4-1 NA CASSPGLAGGIAKNIQYF TGCGCCAGCAGCCCAGGACTAGCGGGAGGTATAGCCAAAAACATTCAGTACTTC
TRBJ2-3 NA TRBV10-3 NA CAISDRGNIDTQYF TGTGCCATCAGTGATCGCGGGAACATAGATACGCAGTATTTT
TRBJ1-1 NA TRBV7-9 NA CASSLPTGEVSEAFF TGTGCCAGCAGCTTGCCTACCGGGGAGGTCTCTGAAGCTTTCTTT
TRBJ2-7 NA TRBV6-1 few CASSEAAGNEQYF TGTGCCAGCAGTGAAGCGGCAGGGAACGAGCAGTACTTC
TRBJ2-1 TRBD2 TRBV5-1 NA CATSRTSGSYNEQFF TGCGCCACCTCACGGACTAGCGGGAGCTACAATGAGCAGTTCTTC
TRBJ2-7 NA TRBV5-6 NA CASSDHLPTEYEQYF TGTGCCAGCAGCGACCACCTGCCGACTGAGTACGAGCAGTACTTC
TRBJ1-2 NA TRBV29-1 NA CSVGGENYGYTF TGCAGCGTGGGGGGGGAGAACTATGGCTACACCTTC
TRBJ2-1 NA TRBV9 NA CASTDGGKYNEQFF TGTGCCAGCACCGACGGCGGGAAATACAATGAGCAGTTCTTC
TRBJ2-1 TRBD2 TRBV14 NA CASSQEWRSSGRNEQFF TGTGCCAGCAGCCAAGAGTGGCGGTCTAGCGGGAGGAACGAGCAGTTCTTC
TRBJ2-1 NA TRBV4-1 NA CASSQETGKRANEQFF TGCGCCAGCAGCCAAGAGACGGGGAAGAGGGCCAATGAGCAGTTCTTC
TRBJ1-5 NA TRBV6-5 NA CASSYRGGDQPQHF TGTGCCAGCAGTTACAGGGGGGGGGATCAGCCCCAGCATTTT
TRBJ1-1 NA TRBV6-5 NA CASSSDSLNTEAFF TGTGCCAGCAGTTCGGACAGCTTGAACACTGAAGCTTTCTTT
TRBJ2-5 TRBD2 TRBV5-4 few CASTSRGGPSEQYF TGTGCCAGCACCTCCCGGGGAGGGCCGAGTGAGCAGTACTTC
TRBJ2-5 TRBD1 TRBV11-1 few CASSSGQGTETQYF TGTGCCAGCAGCTCCGGACAGGGGACAGAGACCCAGTACTTC
TRBJ2-5 NA TRBV9 few CASSDNEAQYF TGTGCCAGCAGCGATAACGAGGCCCAGTACTTC
TRBJ2-3 TRBD1 TRBV2 NA CASSSGTGIGDTQYF TGTGCCAGCAGTTCCGGGACAGGGATAGGGGATACGCAGTATTTT
TRBJ2-7 NA TRBV6-6 NA CASSYRGEGYEQYF TGTGCCAGCAGTTATCGGGGAGAGGGATACGAGCAGTACTTC
TRBJ1-5 TRBD1 TRBV7-2 NA CASSLDPDRVGQPQHF TGTGCCAGCAGCTTAGACCCCGACAGGGTTGGGCAGCCCCAGCATTTT
TRBJ1-2 NA TRBV6-5 NA CASSYSRGNYGYTF TGTGCCAGCAGTTACTCGCGAGGGAACTATGGCTACACCTTC
TRBJ1-2 NA TRBV7-9 NA CASSPPNNRVGDGYTF TGTGCCAGCAGCCCCCCAAATAACAGGGTGGGAGATGGCTACACCTTC
TRBJ1-2 TRBD1 TRBV7-2 few CASSGSGTAGYTF TGTGCCAGCAGCGGGTCCGGGACAGCCGGCTACACCTTC
TRBJ2-3 NA TRBV7-2 NA CASSEASVGTQYF TGTGCCAGCAGCGAGGCTTCTGTGGGTACGCAGTATTTT
TRBJ2-1 NA TRBV6-5 NA CASSLGQGSFNEQFF TGTGCCAGCAGTTTGGGTCAGGGGAGCTTCAATGAGCAGTTCTTC
TRBJ2-1 TRBD1 TRBV7-6 NA CASSLAAAGGNNEQFF TGTGCCAGCAGCTTAGCAGCGGCAGGGGGAAATAATGAGCAGTTCTTC
TRBJ2-5 NA TRBV28 few CASTPSGETETQYF TGTGCCAGCACCCCATCGGGAGAGACGGAGACCCAGTACTTC
TRBJ1-5 NA TRBV6-4 few CASRYPKADQPQHF TGTGCCAGCAGGTACCCCAAGGCGGATCAGCCCCAGCATTTT
TRBJ2-2 NA TRBV7-9 once CASSRTGSGELFF TGTGCCAGCAGCCGCACAGGGTCCGGGGAGCTGTTTTTT
TRBJ2-7 TRBD2 TRBV9 NA CASSTEGLAGIYEQYF TGTGCCAGCAGCACCGAAGGACTAGCGGGAATCTACGAGCAGTACTTC